Included here is one TCR beta chain sequence, with context. Its antigen remains unknown. Primed by a sample-barcoded 5' primer and a J-beta primer mix, a second PCR proceeded for about 7 to 11 cycles. Each of the samples gave a minimum of 2.5 million paired-end reads that contained CDR3. Via MiXCR, TCRdb re-called the 5' RACE reads, giving one row per CDR3 protein. This sample carries around 580,000 distinct CDR3 sequences, around 48% of them seen once, and the ten largest clones take about 22%. The data derive from a study of blood T cells in healthy people across ages. Overall study results and limits: A roughly linear fall in TCR beta diversity per million T cells was seen with increasing age. Relative to aged donors, long-lived donors carried more naive CD4+ cells and displayed higher diversity. The study could not conclusively compare naive and antigen-experienced cells, given its unsorted PBMCs.

Germline values: CDR1 LGHNA, CDR2 YSLEER. The CDR3 spans 14 residues. V dropped 3 bases and J dropped 7 bases, with 15 bases sitting between them. The chain links TRBV4-3 to TRBJ1-1, with D perhaps TRBD1 (5 bases). The specimen sequenced was blood. This sequence originates from a man older than 75 in good health. This CDR3 is CASSHGLRQGEAFF. Written as DNA, the CDR3 is TGCGCCAGCAGCCATGGTCTCCGTCAGGGTGAAGCTTTCTTT.